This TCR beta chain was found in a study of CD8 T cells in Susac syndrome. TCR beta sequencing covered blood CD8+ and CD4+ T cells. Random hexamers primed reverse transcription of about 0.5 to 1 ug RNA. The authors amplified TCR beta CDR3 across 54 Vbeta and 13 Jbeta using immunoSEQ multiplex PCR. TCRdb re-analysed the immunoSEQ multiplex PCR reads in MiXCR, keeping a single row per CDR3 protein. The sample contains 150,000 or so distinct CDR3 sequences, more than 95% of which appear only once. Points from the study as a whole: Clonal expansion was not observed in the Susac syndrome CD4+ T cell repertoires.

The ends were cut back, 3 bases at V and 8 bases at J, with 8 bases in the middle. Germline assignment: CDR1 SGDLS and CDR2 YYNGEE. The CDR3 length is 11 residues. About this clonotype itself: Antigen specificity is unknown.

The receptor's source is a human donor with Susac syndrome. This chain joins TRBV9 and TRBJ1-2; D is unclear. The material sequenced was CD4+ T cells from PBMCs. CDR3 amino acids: CASSGLGGYTF. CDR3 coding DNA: TGTGCCAGCAGCGGCCTTGGGGGCTACACCTTC.